Below are 10 T cell receptor beta chains sequenced from a single sample in a study of cytomegalovirus exposure and HLA in healthy donors. The method was immunoSEQ multiplex PCR; TCRdb's version includes in-frame clones alone and lacks a portion of them. Of 130,000 to 150,000 clones listed, 90% are singletons. The sample was PBMCs. These receptors were collected from a woman in her thirties in good health and CMV-seropositive.

The chain combines TRBV9 with TRBJ1-3; D remains ambiguous. Trimming took 9 bases from V and 0 from J, leaving 16 bases between them. This CDR3 is built from 15 residues. Germline CDR1 SGDLS, CDR2 YYNGEE. DNA for the CDR3: TGTGCCACCCTAGCCCTAGAGGTCTCTGGAAACACCATATATTTT. Its translation is CATLALEVSGNTIYF.

The chain is built from TRBV6-1 and TRBJ2-4, with D perhaps matching TRBD2 (7 bases). Deletions cut 3 bases from V and 3 bases from J, with 15 bases between. The CDR3 contains 16 residues. Germline lookup yields CDR1 MNHNS and CDR2 SASEGT. The CDR3 here is CASSDLRGAGKNIQYF. The CDR3 DNA follows: TGTGCCAGCAGTGATTTACGGGGGGCGGGCAAAAACATTCAGTACTTC.

This clone showed up just a few times. The chain employs TRBV28 and TRBJ1-2; 7 bases agree with TRBD1. The germline gives CDR1 MDHEN, CDR2 SYDVKM. The V and J ends lost 2 bases and 1 base, in that order; junction bases with no gene match: 4. The CDR3 sequence is 15 residues long. CDR3 nucleotide sequence: TGTGCCAGCAGTTTAGAGACAGGGATTAACTATGGCTACACCTTC. This gives the protein CASSLETGINYGYTF.

The chain links TRBV5-1 to TRBJ1-3, with D possibly matching TRBD1 (6 bases). CDR3 size: 16 residues. Germline V CDR1 and CDR2: SGHRS, YFSETQ. V lost 3 bases and J lost 0, with 13 bases in between. The CDR3 loop is CASSSSDRHSGNTIYF. CDR3 sequence (DNA): TGCGCCAGCAGCTCGAGTGACAGGCACTCTGGAAACACCATATATTTT.

The chain carries TRBV29-1 and TRBJ2-7, with D tentatively TRBD2 (6 bases). The V and J ends lost 4 bases and 2 bases respectively, with 9 bases between them. The CDR3 is made up of 12 amino acids. The germline gives CDR1 SQVTM, CDR2 ANQGSEA. DNA of the CDR3: TGCAGCGTTGCGCGGGGTCCCTACGAGCAGTACTTC. Amino acids: CSVARGPYEQYF.

The chain is built from TRBV29-1 and TRBJ2-1, with 13 bases aligning to TRBD2. The CDR3 is made up of 14 amino acids. Trimming at V came to 7 bases and at J to 15 bases, leaving 15 bases not matched to a gene. Germline CDR1 reads SQVTM; CDR2 reads ANQGSEA. DNA for the CDR3: TGCAGCGATACAGGACTAGCGGGGGACATCCCCAGGTTCTTC. This codes for CSDTGLAGDIPRFF.

The chain joins TRBV11-2 to TRBJ2-2; TRBD2 agrees at 7 bases. The CDR3 length is 15 residues. J was trimmed by 10 bases and V by 1 base; bases with no gene match: 9. Per the germline V gene, CDR1 is SGHAT and CDR2 is FQNNGV. For the CDR3, the DNA is TGTGCCAGCAGCTTAGGCGGGGGACTGAAAATGGAGCTGTTTTTT. It encodes CASSLGGGLKMELFF.

The J gene is TRBJ1-2, the V gene TRBV27; a weak D match, TRBD1 (6 bases). With 0 bases removed from V and 5 bases from J, the gap between germline ends came to 10 bases. This CDR3 is 14 amino acids long. CDR1 is MNHEY, CDR2 SMNVEV, per germline (reference sequence). The CDR3 spells CASSLSVTGYGYTF. The CDR3 DNA reads as TGTGCCAGCAGTTTATCGGTCACAGGGTATGGCTACACCTTC.

The chain is built from TRBV6-6 and TRBJ1-5; D remains ambiguous. V shed 5 bases and J shed 0 bases, with 11 bases lying between them. In germline, CDR1 is MNHNY, CDR2 SVGAGI (reference sequence). The CDR3 loop spans 15 amino acids. CDR3 residues: CASSMDGNSNQPQHF. For the CDR3, the DNA is TGTGCCAGCAGTATGGACGGGAATAGCAATCAGCCCCAGCATTTT.

This clone came up once. The rearrangement uses TRBV7-6 and TRBJ2-1; TRBD2 is a possible D gene (5 bases). The CDR3 extends over 13 amino acids. Per germline, CDR1 SGHVS and CDR2 FNYEAQ. V lost 5 bases and J 5 bases, leaving 10 bases between the germline ends. CDR3 loop: CASSRRANNEQFF. In DNA, the CDR3 is TGTGCCAGCAGCCGGCGGGCTAACAATGAGCAGTTCTTC.